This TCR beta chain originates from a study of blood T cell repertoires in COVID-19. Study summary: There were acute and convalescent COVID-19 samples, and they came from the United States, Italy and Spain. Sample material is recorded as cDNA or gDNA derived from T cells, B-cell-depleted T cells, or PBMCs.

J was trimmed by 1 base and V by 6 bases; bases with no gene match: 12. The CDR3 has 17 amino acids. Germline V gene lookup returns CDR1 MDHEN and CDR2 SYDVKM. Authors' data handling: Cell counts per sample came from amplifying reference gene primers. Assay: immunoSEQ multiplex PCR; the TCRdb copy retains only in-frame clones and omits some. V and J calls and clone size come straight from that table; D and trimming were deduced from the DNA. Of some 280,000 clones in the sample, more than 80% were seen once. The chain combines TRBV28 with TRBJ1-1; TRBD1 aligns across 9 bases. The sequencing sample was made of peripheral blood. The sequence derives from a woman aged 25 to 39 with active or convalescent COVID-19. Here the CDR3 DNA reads TGTGCCAGCAGAGGATCCGGGACAGGGTTTACGAACACTGAAGCTTTCTTT. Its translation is CASRGSGTGFTNTEAFF.